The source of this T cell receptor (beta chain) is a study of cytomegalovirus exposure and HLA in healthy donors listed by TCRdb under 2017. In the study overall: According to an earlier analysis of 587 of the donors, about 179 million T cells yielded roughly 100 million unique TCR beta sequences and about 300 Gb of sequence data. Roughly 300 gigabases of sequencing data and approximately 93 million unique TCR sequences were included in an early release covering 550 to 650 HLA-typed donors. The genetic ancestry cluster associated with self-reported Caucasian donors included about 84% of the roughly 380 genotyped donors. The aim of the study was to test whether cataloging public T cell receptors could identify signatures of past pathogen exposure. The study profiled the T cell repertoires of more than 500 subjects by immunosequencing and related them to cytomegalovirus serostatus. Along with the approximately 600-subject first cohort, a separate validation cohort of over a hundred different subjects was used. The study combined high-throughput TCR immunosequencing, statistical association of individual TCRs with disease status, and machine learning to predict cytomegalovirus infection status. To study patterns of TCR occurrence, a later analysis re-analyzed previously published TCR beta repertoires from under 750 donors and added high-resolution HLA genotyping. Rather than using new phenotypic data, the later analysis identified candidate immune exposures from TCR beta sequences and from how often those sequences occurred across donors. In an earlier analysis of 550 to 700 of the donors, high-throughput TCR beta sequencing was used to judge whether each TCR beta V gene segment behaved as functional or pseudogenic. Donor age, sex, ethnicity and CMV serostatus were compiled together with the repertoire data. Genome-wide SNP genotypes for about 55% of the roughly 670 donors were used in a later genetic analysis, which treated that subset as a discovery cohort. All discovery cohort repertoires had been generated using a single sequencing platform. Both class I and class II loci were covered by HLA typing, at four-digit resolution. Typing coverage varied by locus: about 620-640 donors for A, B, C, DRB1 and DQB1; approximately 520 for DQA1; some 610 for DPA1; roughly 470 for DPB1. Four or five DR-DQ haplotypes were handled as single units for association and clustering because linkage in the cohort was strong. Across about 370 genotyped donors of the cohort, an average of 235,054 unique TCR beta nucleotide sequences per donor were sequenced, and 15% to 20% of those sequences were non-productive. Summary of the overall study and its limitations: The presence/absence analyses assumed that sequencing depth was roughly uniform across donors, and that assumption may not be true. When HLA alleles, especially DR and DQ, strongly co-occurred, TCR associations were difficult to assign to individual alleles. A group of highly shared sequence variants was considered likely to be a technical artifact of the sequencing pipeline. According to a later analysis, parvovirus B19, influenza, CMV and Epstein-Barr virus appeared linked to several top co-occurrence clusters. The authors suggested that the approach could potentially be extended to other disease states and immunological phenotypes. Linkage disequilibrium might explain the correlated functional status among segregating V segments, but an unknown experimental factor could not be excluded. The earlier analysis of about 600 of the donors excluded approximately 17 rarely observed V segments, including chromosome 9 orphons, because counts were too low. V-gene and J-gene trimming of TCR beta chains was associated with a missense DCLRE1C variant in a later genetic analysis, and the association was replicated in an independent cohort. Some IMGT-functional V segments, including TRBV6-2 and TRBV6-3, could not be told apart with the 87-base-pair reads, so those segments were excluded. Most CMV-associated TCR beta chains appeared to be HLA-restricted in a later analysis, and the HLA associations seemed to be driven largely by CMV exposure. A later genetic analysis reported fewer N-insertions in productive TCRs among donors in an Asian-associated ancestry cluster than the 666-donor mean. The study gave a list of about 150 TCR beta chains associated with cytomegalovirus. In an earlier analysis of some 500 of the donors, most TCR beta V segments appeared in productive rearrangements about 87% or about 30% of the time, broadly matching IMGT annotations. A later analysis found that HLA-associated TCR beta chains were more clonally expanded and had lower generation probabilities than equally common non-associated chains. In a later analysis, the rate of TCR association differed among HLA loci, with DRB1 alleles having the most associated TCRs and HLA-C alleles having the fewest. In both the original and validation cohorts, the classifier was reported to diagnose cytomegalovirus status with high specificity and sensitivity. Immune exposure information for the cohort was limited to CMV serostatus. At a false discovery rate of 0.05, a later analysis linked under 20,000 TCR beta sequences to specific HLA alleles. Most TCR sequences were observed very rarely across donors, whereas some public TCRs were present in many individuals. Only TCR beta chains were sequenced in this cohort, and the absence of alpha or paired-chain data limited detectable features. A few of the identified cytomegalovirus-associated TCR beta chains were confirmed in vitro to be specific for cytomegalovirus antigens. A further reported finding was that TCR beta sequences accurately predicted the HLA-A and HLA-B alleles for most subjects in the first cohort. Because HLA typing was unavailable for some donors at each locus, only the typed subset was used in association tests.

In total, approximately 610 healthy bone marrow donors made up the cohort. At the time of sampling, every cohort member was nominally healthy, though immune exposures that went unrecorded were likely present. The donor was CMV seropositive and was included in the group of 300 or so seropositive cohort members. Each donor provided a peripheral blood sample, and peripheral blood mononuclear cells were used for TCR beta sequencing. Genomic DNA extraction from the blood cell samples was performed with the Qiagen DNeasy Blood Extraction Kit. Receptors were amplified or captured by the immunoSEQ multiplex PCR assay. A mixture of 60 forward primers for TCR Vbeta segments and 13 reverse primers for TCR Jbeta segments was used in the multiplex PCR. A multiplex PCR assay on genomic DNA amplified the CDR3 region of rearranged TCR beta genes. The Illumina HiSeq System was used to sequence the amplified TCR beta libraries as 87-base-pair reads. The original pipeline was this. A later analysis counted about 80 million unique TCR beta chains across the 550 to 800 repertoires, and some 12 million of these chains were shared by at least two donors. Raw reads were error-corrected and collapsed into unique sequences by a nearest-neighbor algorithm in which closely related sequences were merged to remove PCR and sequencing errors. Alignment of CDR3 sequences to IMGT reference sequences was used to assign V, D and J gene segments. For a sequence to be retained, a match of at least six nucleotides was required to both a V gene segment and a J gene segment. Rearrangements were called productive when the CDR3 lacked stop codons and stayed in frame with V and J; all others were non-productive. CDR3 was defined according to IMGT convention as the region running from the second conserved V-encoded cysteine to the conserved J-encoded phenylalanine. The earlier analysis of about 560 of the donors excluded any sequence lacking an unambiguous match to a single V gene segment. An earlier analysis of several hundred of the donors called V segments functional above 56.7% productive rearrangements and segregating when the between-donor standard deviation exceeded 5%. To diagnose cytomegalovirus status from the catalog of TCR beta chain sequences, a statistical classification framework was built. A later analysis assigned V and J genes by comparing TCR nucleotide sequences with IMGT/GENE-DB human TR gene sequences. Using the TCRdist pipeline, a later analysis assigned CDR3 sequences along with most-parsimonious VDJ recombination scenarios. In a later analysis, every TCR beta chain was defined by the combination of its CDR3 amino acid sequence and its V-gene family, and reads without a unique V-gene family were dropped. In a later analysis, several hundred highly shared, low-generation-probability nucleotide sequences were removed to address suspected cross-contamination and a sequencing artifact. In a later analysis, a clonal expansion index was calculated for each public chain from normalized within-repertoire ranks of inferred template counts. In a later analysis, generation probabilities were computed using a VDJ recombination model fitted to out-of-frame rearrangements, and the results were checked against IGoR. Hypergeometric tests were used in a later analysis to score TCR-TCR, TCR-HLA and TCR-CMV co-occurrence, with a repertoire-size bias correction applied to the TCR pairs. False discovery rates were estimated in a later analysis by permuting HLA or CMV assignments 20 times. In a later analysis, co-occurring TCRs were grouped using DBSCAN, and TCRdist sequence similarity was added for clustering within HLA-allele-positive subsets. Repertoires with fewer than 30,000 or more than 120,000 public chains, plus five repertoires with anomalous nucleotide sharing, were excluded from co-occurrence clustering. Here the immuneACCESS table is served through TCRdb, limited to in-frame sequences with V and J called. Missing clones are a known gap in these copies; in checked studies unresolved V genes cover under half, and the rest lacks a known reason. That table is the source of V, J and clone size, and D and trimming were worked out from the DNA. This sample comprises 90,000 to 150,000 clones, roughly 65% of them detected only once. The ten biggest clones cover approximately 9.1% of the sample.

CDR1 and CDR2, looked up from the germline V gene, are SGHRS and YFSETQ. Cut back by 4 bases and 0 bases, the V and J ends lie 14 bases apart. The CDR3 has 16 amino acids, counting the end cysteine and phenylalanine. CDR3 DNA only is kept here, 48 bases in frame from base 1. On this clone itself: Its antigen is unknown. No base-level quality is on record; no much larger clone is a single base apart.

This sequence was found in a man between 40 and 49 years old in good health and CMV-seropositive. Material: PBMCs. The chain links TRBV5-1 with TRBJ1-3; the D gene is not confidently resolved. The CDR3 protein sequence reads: CASSLSLSFSGNTIYF. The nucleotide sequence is TGCGCCAGCAGCCTATCCCTGTCCTTCTCTGGAAACACCATATATTTT. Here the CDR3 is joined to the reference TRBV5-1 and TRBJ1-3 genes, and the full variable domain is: KAGVTQTPRYLIKTRGQQVTLSCSPISGHRSVSWYQQTPGQGLQFLFEYFSETQRNKGNFPGRFSGRQFSNSRSEMNVSTLELGDSALYLCASSLSLSFSGNTIYFGEGSWLTVV.